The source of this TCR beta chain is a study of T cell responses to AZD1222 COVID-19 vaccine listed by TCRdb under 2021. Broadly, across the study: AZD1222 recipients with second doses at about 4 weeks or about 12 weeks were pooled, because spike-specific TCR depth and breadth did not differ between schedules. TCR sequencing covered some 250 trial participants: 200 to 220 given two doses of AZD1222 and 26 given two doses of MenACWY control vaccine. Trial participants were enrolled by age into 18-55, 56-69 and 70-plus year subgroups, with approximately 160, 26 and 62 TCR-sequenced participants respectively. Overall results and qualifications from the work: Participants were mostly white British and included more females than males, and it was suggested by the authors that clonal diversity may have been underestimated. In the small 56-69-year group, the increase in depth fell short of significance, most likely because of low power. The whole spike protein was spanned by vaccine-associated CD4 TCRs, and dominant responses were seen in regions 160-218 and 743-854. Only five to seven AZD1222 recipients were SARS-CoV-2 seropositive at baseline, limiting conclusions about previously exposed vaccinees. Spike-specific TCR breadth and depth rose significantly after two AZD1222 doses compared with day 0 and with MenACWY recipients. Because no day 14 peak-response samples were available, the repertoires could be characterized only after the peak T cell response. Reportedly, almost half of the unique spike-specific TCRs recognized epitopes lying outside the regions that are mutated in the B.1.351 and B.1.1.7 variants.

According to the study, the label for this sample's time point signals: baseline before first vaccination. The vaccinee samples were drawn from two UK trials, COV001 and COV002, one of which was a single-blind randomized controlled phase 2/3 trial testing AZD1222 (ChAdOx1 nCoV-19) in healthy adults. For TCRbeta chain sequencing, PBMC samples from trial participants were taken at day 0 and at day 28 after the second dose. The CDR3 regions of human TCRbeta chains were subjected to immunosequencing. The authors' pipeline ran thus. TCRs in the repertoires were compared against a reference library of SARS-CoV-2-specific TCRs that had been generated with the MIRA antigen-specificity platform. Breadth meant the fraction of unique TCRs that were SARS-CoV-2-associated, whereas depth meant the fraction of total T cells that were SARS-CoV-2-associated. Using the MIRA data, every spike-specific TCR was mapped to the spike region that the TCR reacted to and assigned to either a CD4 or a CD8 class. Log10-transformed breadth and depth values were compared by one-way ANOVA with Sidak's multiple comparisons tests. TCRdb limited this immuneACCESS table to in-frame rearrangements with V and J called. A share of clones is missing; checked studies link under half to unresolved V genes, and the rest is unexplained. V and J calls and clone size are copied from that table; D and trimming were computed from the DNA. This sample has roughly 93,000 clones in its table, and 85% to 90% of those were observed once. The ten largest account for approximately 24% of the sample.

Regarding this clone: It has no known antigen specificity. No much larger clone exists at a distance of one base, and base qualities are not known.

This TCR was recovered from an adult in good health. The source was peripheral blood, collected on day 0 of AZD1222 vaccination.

Read as DNA, the sequence is TGCGCCAGCAGCCAAGAGTTCGTCTCCTACGAGCAGTACTTC. Translated, it gives CASSQEFVSYEQYF. This chain is built from TRBV4-3 and TRBJ2-7, with the D gene uncertain. The CDR3 measures 14 amino acids from cysteine to phenylalanine. The read is trimmed to its CDR3 DNA, 42 bases read in frame from base 1. CDR1 and CDR2 are drawn from the germline V gene: LGHNA, YSLEER. The germline ends are 6 bases apart after V is trimmed by 0 bases and J by 0 bases.